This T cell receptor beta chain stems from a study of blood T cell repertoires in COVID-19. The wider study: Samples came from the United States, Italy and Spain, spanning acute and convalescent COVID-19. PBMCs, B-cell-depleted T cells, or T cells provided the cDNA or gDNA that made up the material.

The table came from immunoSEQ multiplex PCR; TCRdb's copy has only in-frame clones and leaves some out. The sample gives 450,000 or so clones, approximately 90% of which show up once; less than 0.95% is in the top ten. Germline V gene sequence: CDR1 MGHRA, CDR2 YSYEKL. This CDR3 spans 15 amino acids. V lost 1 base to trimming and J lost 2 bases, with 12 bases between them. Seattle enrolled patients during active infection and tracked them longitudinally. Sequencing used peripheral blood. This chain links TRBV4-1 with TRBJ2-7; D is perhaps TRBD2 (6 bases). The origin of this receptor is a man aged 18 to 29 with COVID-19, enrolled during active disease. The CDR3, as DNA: TGCGCCAGCAGCCAAGCTGAGACTAGGACCTACGAGCAGTACTTC. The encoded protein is CASSQAETRTYEQYF.